One and the same sample provided the 21 T cell receptor beta chains below, sequenced in a study of OX40 agonist ivuxolimab in advanced cancers. Some clones are missing from TCRdb's copy, which holds only in-frame ones; the method was immunoSEQ multiplex PCR. The sample has tens of thousands of clones, about 88% seen once. The input for sequencing was CD4+ or CD8+ T cells sorted from blood, taken in a trial of the OX40 agonist ivuxolimab. These receptors came from an adult with an advanced solid tumor such as melanoma, head and neck, liver or kidney cancer.

The chain employs TRBV28 and TRBJ2-3, with D possibly matching TRBD2 (5 bases). Per germline, CDR1 MDHEN and CDR2 SYDVKM. V lost 4 bases to trimming and J lost 2 bases, with 13 bases between them. This CDR3 is built from 15 residues. The CDR3 protein is CASSYSADYTDTQYF. The DNA for the CDR3 is TGTGCCAGCAGTTATAGCGCTGATTACACAGATACGCAGTATTTT.

The V and J genes are TRBV7-9 and TRBJ1-5; TRBD1 matches at 9 bases. The length of the CDR3 is 16 residues. Germline loops: CDR1 SEHNR, CDR2 FQNEAQ (reference sequence). Trimming cost V 3 bases and J 5 bases; bases outside gene matches: 8. CDR3 in amino acids: CASSFSGTGLDQPQHF. The CDR3, as DNA: TGTGCCAGCAGCTTCTCCGGGACAGGGCTCGATCAGCCCCAGCATTTT.

The chain recombines TRBV27 with TRBJ2-1; 8 nucleotides agree with TRBD1. Trimming at V came to 2 bases and at J to 4 bases, leaving 4 bases not matched to a gene. Germline V gives CDR1 MNHEY, CDR2 SMNVEV (reference sequence). This CDR3 spans 15 amino acids. CDR3 DNA: TGTGCCAGCAGTTTAACGGGACAGGAGTACAATGAGCAGTTCTTC. Its protein product is CASSLTGQEYNEQFF.

The gene calls are TRBV11-3 and TRBJ2-2, with a tentative D call TRBD2 (5 bases). The germline gives CDR1 SGHNT, CDR2 YENEEA. V was trimmed by 5 bases and J by 5 bases, leaving 9 bases between them. The CDR3 runs to 13 residues. Here the CDR3 DNA reads TGTGCCAGCAGCCCCCCGGGGACCGGGGAGCTGTTTTTT. Protein: CASSPPGTGELFF.

The chain couples TRBV7-6 to TRBJ2-1; 8 bases are a match to TRBD2. Per germline, CDR1 SGHVS and CDR2 FNYEAQ. Germline trimming cut 5 bases from V and 3 bases from J; bases unmatched to any gene: 6. The CDR3 runs 15 residues. The CDR3 loop reads CASSTTGTSYNEQFF. The CDR3 coding sequence is TGTGCCAGCAGCACTACCGGGACTAGCTACAATGAGCAGTTCTTC.

V is TRBV30 and J is TRBJ2-7, with 7 bases identical to TRBD2. Germline V gene lookup returns CDR1 GTSNPN and CDR2 SVGIG (reference sequence). The V and J ends lost 2 bases and 4 bases, in that order; junction bases with no gene match: 8. The CDR3 is 14 amino acids. The CDR3 DNA reads TGTGCCTGGAGTTCGCTAGCGGAGCCATACGAGCAGTACTTC. Translation gives CAWSSLAEPYEQYF. The variable domain in full, completed from reference TRBV30 and TRBJ2-7, reads SQTIHQWPATLVQPVGSPLSLECTVEGTSNPNLYWYRQAAGRGLQLLFYSVGIGQISSEVPQNLSASRPQDRQFILSSKKLLLSDSGFYLCAWSSLAEPYEQYFGPGTRLTVT.

The rearrangement links TRBV28 to TRBJ1-4; 8 bases match TRBD1. Germline lookup yields CDR1 MDHEN and CDR2 SYDVKM. V trimming: 4 bases; J trimming: 8 bases; junction bases outside the gene matches: 9. This CDR3 comprises 15 residues. CDR3 DNA: TGTGCCAGCAGTTCCAGGACAGGGTGGGGCGAAAAACTGTTTTTT. This gives the protein CASSSRTGWGEKLFF.

The rearrangement uses TRBV5-1 and TRBJ2-1, with D unresolved. Germline CDR1 SGHRS, CDR2 YFSETQ. V dropped 4 bases and J dropped 0 bases, with 11 bases sitting between them. The CDR3 length is 15 residues. CDR3 DNA: TGCGCCAGCAGCCGGCCCGCCACCTCCTACAATGAGCAGTTCTTC. As protein: CASSRPATSYNEQFF.

This chain uses TRBV5-4 with TRBJ2-7, with TRBD1 identical over 7 bases. Trimming cost V 3 bases and J 6 bases; bases outside gene matches: 3. This CDR3 comprises 12 residues. Germline V gene sequence: CDR1 SGHNT, CDR2 YYREEE (reference sequence). Here the CDR3 DNA reads TGTGCCAGCAGCTCCGGGACAGCCGAGCAGTACTTC. Protein: CASSSGTAEQYF.

The chain recombines TRBV9 with TRBJ1-1; D may be TRBD1 (5 bases). The CDR3 runs to 15 residues. Deletions cut 3 bases from V and 4 bases from J, with 16 bases between. CDR1 is SGDLS, CDR2 YYNGEE, per germline. For the CDR3, the DNA is TGTGCCAGCAGCGCAGGCCGGGGTGGGGGCACTGAAGCTTTCTTT. Translation gives CASSAGRGGGTEAFF.

The chain links TRBV11-2 to TRBJ1-1; the D is unclear. The CDR3 sequence is 13 residues long. CDR1 SGHAT and CDR2 FQNNGV come from the germline V gene. The ends were cut back, 7 bases at V and 1 base at J, with 10 bases in the middle. This CDR3 is CASTLGWNTEAFF. The CDR3 bases are TGTGCCAGCACCCTCGGGTGGAACACTGAAGCTTTCTTT.

The rearrangement links TRBV7-9 to TRBJ2-1; weak D call: TRBD1 (5 bases). The CDR3 runs to 17 residues. Trimming removed 1 base from V and 5 bases from J, with 18 bases in between. Germline V gives CDR1 SEHNR, CDR2 FQNEAQ (reference sequence). CDR3 loop: CASSLVGAGLADNEQFF. The CDR3 region has the DNA TGTGCCAGCAGCTTAGTTGGGGCAGGGTTGGCCGACAATGAGCAGTTCTTC.

This chain connects TRBV15 to TRBJ1-2; 7 bases are a match to TRBD1. Trimming cost V 5 bases and J 9 bases; bases outside gene matches: 9. The CDR3 spans 13 residues. Germline V CDR1 and CDR2: LNHNV, YYDKDF (reference sequence). CDR3 sequence reads: CATSFRGGASYTF. The CDR3 bases are TGTGCCACCAGCTTCAGGGGGGGCGCGAGCTACACCTTC. Full variable domain (remainder filled in from reference TRBV15 and TRBJ1-2): DAMVIQNPRYQVTQFGKPVTLSCSQTLNHNVMYWYQQKSSQAPKLLFHYYDKDFNNEADTPDNFQSRRPNTSFCFLDIRSPGLGDTAMYLCATSFRGGASYTFGSGTRLTVV.

The chain links TRBV7-9 to TRBJ1-3; 7 bases line up with TRBD1. V lost 5 bases, J lost 4 bases, and 11 bases stayed unmatched. CDR1 is SEHNR and CDR2 is FQNEAQ in the germline V gene (reference sequence). This CDR3 has 16 residues. In nucleotides, the CDR3 is TGTGCCAGCAGCCTACTGGGACAGATTTTCGGAAACACCATATATTTT. Encoded protein: CASSLLGQIFGNTIYF. Looking up the rest from reference TRBV7-9 and TRBJ1-3 gives the full variable domain: DTGVSQNPRHKITKRGQNVTFRCDPISEHNRLYWYRQTLGQGPEFLTYFQNEAQLEKSRLLSDRFSAERPKGSFSTLEIQRTEQGDSAMYLCASSLLGQIFGNTIYFGEGSWLTVV.

This chain joins TRBV5-5 and TRBJ2-3; D possibly corresponds to TRBD2 (5 bases). Trimming took 4 bases from V and 2 from J, leaving 17 bases between them. The CDR3 consists of 16 residues. Per the germline V gene, CDR1 is SGHKS and CDR2 is YYEKEE (reference sequence). CDR3 DNA: TGTGCCAGCAGCCCGCGGAAGGAGGCCTTCACAGATACGCAGTATTTT. Its translation is CASSPRKEAFTDTQYF.

This chain joins TRBV5-4 and TRBJ1-2, with 7 positions matching TRBD1. The CDR3 loop spans 14 amino acids. Germline V CDR1 and CDR2: SGHNT, YYREEE (reference sequence). V lost 3 bases and J lost 4; bases outside the gene matches: 6. The CDR3 region is CASSSDWTGYGYTF. The CDR3 DNA is TGTGCCAGCAGCTCCGACTGGACAGGCTATGGCTACACCTTC.

This chain links TRBV7-8 with TRBJ2-1; D not certain. The CDR3 contains 15 residues. Germline CDR1 and CDR2: SGHVS and FQNEAQ. V dropped 2 bases and J dropped 1 base, with 9 bases sitting between them. CDR3 nucleotide sequence: TGTGCCAGCAGCTTACGAGGCCGATCCTACAATGAGCAGTTCTTC. As protein: CASSLRGRSYNEQFF. Filled out from reference TRBV7-8 and TRBJ2-1, the complete variable domain reads GAGVSQSPRYKVAKRGQDVALRCDPISGHVSLFWYQQALGQGPEFLTYFQNEAQLDKSGLPSDRFFAERPEGSVSTLKIQRTQQEDSAVYLCASSLRGRSYNEQFFGPGTRLTVL.

In this sample, this clone turned up once. The chain joins TRBV9 to TRBJ2-2, with 8 bases lining up with TRBD1. The length of the CDR3 is 16 residues. The V and J ends lost 4 bases and 4 bases, in that order; junction bases with no gene match: 9. Germline loops: CDR1 SGDLS, CDR2 YYNGEE. This chain's CDR3 is CASSFTGGSFTGELFF. CDR3 nucleotide sequence: TGTGCCAGCAGCTTTACAGGGGGTTCCTTCACCGGGGAGCTGTTTTTT.

The chain links TRBV7-9 to TRBJ2-7, with a possible D match to TRBD2 (5 bases). The CDR3 runs to 17 residues. V was pared by 2 bases and J by 2 bases, with 19 bases between. The germline CDR1 and CDR2 sequences are SEHNR and FQNEAQ (reference sequence). The CDR3 DNA follows: TGTGCCAGCAGCTTACCAGCGGTCCTCTCGGGCCCCTACGAGCAGTACTTC. It encodes CASSLPAVLSGPYEQYF.

The CDR3: CASSFLNTEAFF. The CDR3 coding sequence is TGTGCCAGCAGCTTTTTAAACACTGAAGCTTTCTTT. The chain couples TRBV7-2 to TRBJ1-1; D gene uncertain. Germline V gene data show CDR1 as SGHTA and CDR2 as FQGNSA. The CDR3 runs 12 residues. V dropped 3 bases and J dropped 2 bases, with 4 bases sitting between them.

This sequence joins TRBV11-2 and TRBJ1-1, with 7 bases identical to TRBD1. CDR1 is SGHAT and CDR2 is FQNNGV in the germline V gene. V gave up 5 bases and J gave up 11 bases; unmatched junction bases: 17. The CDR3 runs 15 residues. The CDR3 is CASSPPVWGQLNAFF. The CDR3 DNA sequence: TGTGCCAGCAGCCCCCCAGTTTGGGGACAGTTGAATGCTTTCTTT.